Listed here is a single TCR beta chain. TCRdb analysed the RT-PCR reads with MiXCR anew, one entry per CDR3 protein. This sample has about 680,000 distinct CDR3 sequences, with approximately 15% found just once. Trimming left V 6 bases short and J 13 bases short, with 16 bases between. The germline gives CDR1 DFQATT, CDR2 SNEGSKA (reference sequence). The CDR3 runs to 11 residues. This TCR came from a female donor in good health, serving as a healthy control. The chain joins TRBV20-1 to TRBJ2-4; the D gene is possibly TRBD1 (5 bases). The specimen sequenced was memory CD4+ T cells from blood. In nucleotides, the CDR3 is TGCAGTGCAACACCTAGGGGTGGGCAGTACTTC. It codes for CSATPRGGQYF.